A single sample gave rise to the 17 T cell receptor beta chains below, sequenced in a study of cytomegalovirus exposure and HLA in healthy donors. Amplification used 60 Vbeta primers and 13 Jbeta primers. The protocol was immunoSEQ multiplex PCR, while the TCRdb copy is restricted to in-frame clones and leaves out a portion. The sample holds about 160,000 clones, 65% to 70% seen once. What was sequenced was PBMCs. The source is a woman between 18 and 29 years old in good health and CMV-seropositive.

On this clone itself: In the same sample, other DNA sequences code for this CDR3. The CDR3 nucleotides are TGTGCCAGCAGCTTAACGGGGGGCTACAATGAGCAGTTCTTC. Translation: CASSLTGGYNEQFF. The rearrangement uses TRBV7-2 and TRBJ2-1, with 7 nucleotides matching TRBD2. The CDR3 covers 14 residues. V dropped 2 bases and J dropped 3; count of bases not matched to a gene: 1. Per the germline V gene, CDR1 is SGHTA and CDR2 is FQGNSA.

The J gene is TRBJ2-1, the V gene TRBV18; 9 positions agree with TRBD2. In germline, CDR1 is KGHSH, CDR2 LQKENI. V lost 6 bases and J lost 7; bases outside the gene matches: 13. CDR3 length: 16 residues. CDR3 nucleotide sequence: TGTGCCAGCTCCCTAAAACTAGCGGGCGGCAAGAATGAGCAGTTCTTC. This translates into CASSLKLAGGKNEQFF.

The chain is built from TRBV28 and TRBJ1-1; possibly TRBD1 for D (5 bases). V lost 3 bases and J lost 1, with 9 bases in between. This CDR3 region has 14 residues. Germline loops: CDR1 MDHEN, CDR2 SYDVKM. In DNA form, the CDR3 reads TGTGCCAGCAGTTTCCCAGGACAGAACACTGAAGCTTTCTTT. It is translated as CASSFPGQNTEAFF.

The chain joins TRBV18 to TRBJ2-5; TRBD2 agrees at 10 bases. Germline V gives CDR1 KGHSH, CDR2 LQKENI. The CDR3 runs 17 residues. With 3 bases clipped from V and 2 bases from J, the junction kept 9 bases outside the gene matches. CDR3 in DNA: TGTGCCAGCTCACCCTCGTTACTAGCGGGGAGACAAGAGACCCAGTACTTC. Protein product: CASSPSLLAGRQETQYF.

The chain is built from TRBV6-6 and TRBJ1-5; tentatively, D is TRBD1 (5 bases). Looked up from germline, CDR1 is MNHNY and CDR2 is SVGAGI (reference sequence). V lost 2 bases, J lost 4 bases, and 15 bases lay in between. CDR3 length equals 16 residues. Written as DNA, the CDR3 is TGTGCCAGCAGTTACAGACAGTTGGGCCTAAATCAGCCCCAGCATTTT. Translating gives CASSYRQLGLNQPQHF.

This clone appeared once. This chain uses TRBV2 with TRBJ2-5; 8 bases map to TRBD2. Germline lookup yields CDR1 SNHLY and CDR2 FYNNEI. The J segment lost 0 bases and the V segment lost 4 bases, leaving 7 bases of the junction unmatched. The CDR3 has 16 amino acids. The CDR3: CASSGVGGGNQETQYF. The DNA for the CDR3 is TGTGCCAGCAGTGGCGTAGGCGGGGGGAACCAAGAGACCCAGTACTTC.

The rearrangement uses TRBV7-8 and TRBJ1-4; TRBD1 is a possible D gene (6 bases). Germline assignment: CDR1 SGHVS and CDR2 FQNEAQ. The CDR3 extends over 16 amino acids. V lost 3 bases, J lost 8 bases, and 19 bases lay in between. The CDR3 region is CASSLRPGHRREKLFF. CDR3 bases: TGTGCCAGCAGCTTGAGGCCGGGACACCGAAGAGAAAAACTGTTTTTT.

The chain uses TRBV11-1 and TRBJ2-1; D may be TRBD2 (5 bases). Germline CDR1 is SGHAT and CDR2 is FQDESV (reference sequence). This CDR3 contains 13 residues. V was shortened by 5 bases and J by 9 bases, with 14 bases between the two germline ends. CDR3 amino acids: CASSKPSRPEQFF. In DNA form, the CDR3 reads TGTGCCAGCAGCAAACCTAGCCGCCCTGAGCAGTTCTTC.

The V gene is TRBV6-5, the J gene TRBJ2-5; 7 positions agree with TRBD1. V lost 6 bases and J lost 5; bases outside the gene matches: 12. Germline V CDR1 and CDR2: MNHEY, SVGAGI. The CDR3 length is 15 residues. CDR3 nucleotide sequence: TGTGCCAGCAGCCCTACCGAGGGGGCGTCTGAGACCCAGTACTTC. Protein product: CASSPTEGASETQYF.

J is TRBJ2-7 and V is TRBV7-2, with D perhaps matching TRBD2 (6 bases). V was trimmed by 1 base and J by 2 bases, leaving 12 bases between them. Germline V gives CDR1 SGHTA, CDR2 FQGNSA. This CDR3 has 15 amino acids. The CDR3 DNA reads as TGTGCCAGCAGCTTAGGAAGCGGGCCAACCTACGAGCAGTACTTC. Translating gives CASSLGSGPTYEQYF.

V and J are TRBV6-6 and TRBJ1-2; the D gene is possibly TRBD1 (5 bases). The CDR3 is 15 residues long. Germline CDR1 is MNHNY and CDR2 is SVGAGI (reference sequence). The V end was cut by 10 bases, the J end by 7 bases, with 25 bases between. CDR3 DNA: TGTGCCACTATAAAGGGGACCCTCAAGGAGGGTGGCTACACCTTC. This codes for CATIKGTLKEGGYTF.

This chain links TRBV28 with TRBJ2-7; TRBD2 aligns across 11 bases. CDR1 MDHEN and CDR2 SYDVKM come from the germline V gene. The V gene end was trimmed by 4 bases and the J gene end by 2 bases; junction bases not matched to a gene: 4. The CDR3 is made up of 15 amino acids. In DNA, the CDR3 is TGTGCCAGCAGTTCCCCGGGACTAGCGGCCTACGAGCAGTACTTC. It is translated as CASSSPGLAAYEQYF.

The table lists this clone with a count of one. V and J are TRBV4-2 and TRBJ1-1, with TRBD1 as a possible D gene (5 bases). CDR1 is LGHNA and CDR2 is YNFKEQ in the germline V gene. The CDR3 length is 17 residues. The V end was cut by 0 bases, the J end by 0 bases, with 14 bases between. CDR3 DNA sequence: TGTGCCAGCAGCCAAGAGGCAGGGCTTCTCATGAACACTGAAGCTTTCTTT. Translation: CASSQEAGLLMNTEAFF.

The chain links TRBV25-1 to TRBJ2-7; TRBD1 is a possible D gene (6 bases). Trimming removed 8 bases at V and 4 bases at J, with 18 bases between. The CDR3 contains 14 residues. Germline CDR1 MGHDK, CDR2 SYGVNS. CDR3 in amino acids: CASPKAQGKYEQYF. The DNA for the CDR3 is TGTGCCAGCCCCAAGGCTCAGGGGAAATACGAGCAGTACTTC.

This chain uses TRBV7-2 with TRBJ2-7; D is possibly TRBD1 (5 bases). V lost 3 bases to trimming and J lost 2 bases, with 8 bases between them. The CDR3 covers 13 residues. Germline values: CDR1 SGHTA, CDR2 FQGNSA. The CDR3 region has the DNA TGTGCCAGCAGCTTTTGGGGCGCCTACGAGCAGTACTTC. This sequence encodes CASSFWGAYEQYF.

This clone was seen only once. The chain carries TRBV13 and TRBJ1-3; 7 positions agree with TRBD1. Germline assignment: CDR1 PRHDT and CDR2 FYEKMQ (reference sequence). This CDR3 is 17 amino acids long. V was pared by 4 bases and J by 5 bases, with 14 bases of the junction left unmatched. CDR3 in amino acids: CASSSNNEGAPRNTIYF. The CDR3 nucleotides read TGTGCCAGCAGCTCAAACAATGAGGGGGCGCCCAGAAACACCATATATTTT.

The gene calls are TRBV29-1 and TRBJ1-2, with TRBD1 as a possible D gene (5 bases). The CDR3 loop spans 12 amino acids. Trimming took off 8 bases at V and 3 bases at J, with 13 bases between the two ends. Germline V gene data show CDR1 as SQVTM and CDR2 as ANQGSEA. The CDR3 loop is CSYGGMDYGYTF. CDR3 nucleotides: TGCAGCTACGGGGGGATGGACTATGGCTACACCTTC.